The rows below give T cell receptor beta chains drawn from one sample of a study of molecular identifiers for immune sequencing clone quantification. TCRdb re-called the PCR reads through MiXCR, storing one row per CDR3 protein. The profile shows hundreds of thousands of distinct CDR3 sequences, roughly 24% of them singletons. Sequencing was carried out using naive CD8+ T cells from blood, with Jurkat cell RNA spiked in. Source of these receptors: a human donor in good health. Some libraries in this study had Jurkat cell RNA spiked in. CDR3s include the opening cysteine and the closing phenylalanine or tryptophan. A D gene is named only where the DNA matches it firmly. Size values are once, few and many counts, or a class for expanded clones, and some rows have none.

J | D | V | size | CDR3 | DNA
TRBJ1-3 | . | TRBV4-2 | many | CASSPLTEGNTIYF | TGTGCCAGCAGCCCTCTGACAGAAGGAAACACCATATATTTT
TRBJ2-5 | . | TRBV6-5 | many | CASSYSTGQETQYF | TGTGCCAGCAGTTACTCGACAGGCCAAGAGACCCAGTACTTC
TRBJ2-7 | TRBD2 | TRBV2 | many | CASSEGASGRTPYEQYF | TGTGCCAGCAGTGAAGGGGCTAGCGGGAGGACCCCCTACGAGCAGTACTTC
TRBJ2-7 | . | TRBV4-1 | . | CASSQRSTPGEQYF | TGCGCCAGCAGCCAAAGGTCCACCCCGGGGGAGCAGTACTTC
TRBJ1-1 | . | TRBV29-1 | . | CSVSTRIVPEAFF | TGCAGCGTCAGCACAAGGATCGTCCCTGAAGCTTTCTTT
TRBJ2-3 | TRBD2 | TRBV19 | few | CASSPGGTQYF | TGTGCCAGTAGTCCGGGGGGTACGCAGTATTTT
TRBJ2-5 | TRBD2 | TRBV24-1 | . | CATSDWSGDVETQYF | TGTGCCACCAGTGATTGGAGCGGGGACGTAGAGACCCAGTACTTC
TRBJ1-1 | . | TRBV19 | few | CASSIVEGNTEAFF | TGTGCCAGTAGTATAGTGGAGGGAAACACTGAAGCTTTCTTT
TRBJ2-3 | TRBD2 | TRBV7-2 | . | CASSFASGSGADTQYF | TGTGCCAGCAGCTTCGCTAGCGGGAGTGGGGCAGATACGCAGTATTTT
TRBJ2-7 | . | TRBV28 | few | CASSQSDRFYEQYF | TGTGCCAGCAGTCAATCCGACAGGTTCTACGAGCAGTACTTC
TRBJ2-1 | . | TRBV5-1 | . | CASSLAQPGQPGGNEQFF | TGCGCCAGCAGCTTGGCCCAACCGGGACAACCCGGAGGAAATGAGCAGTTCTTC
TRBJ2-1 | TRBD2 | TRBV11-2 | few | CASSFIASGRDEQFF | TGTGCCAGCAGCTTTATAGCTAGCGGGAGGGATGAGCAGTTCTTC
TRBJ2-7 | TRBD1 | TRBV6-5 | . | CASSYWDRDGYEQYF | TGTGCCAGCAGTTACTGGGACAGGGATGGGTACGAGCAGTACTTC
TRBJ2-7 | TRBD1 | TRBV20-1 | . | CSATDRGTTYEQYF | TGCAGTGCAACTGACAGGGGCACAACCTACGAGCAGTACTTC
TRBJ2-3 | . | TRBV9 | many | CASSTLQTDTQYF | TGTGCCAGCAGCACCTTGCAAACAGATACGCAGTATTTT
TRBJ2-2 | . | TRBV19 | . | CASSELERTGELFF | TGTGCCAGTAGTGAACTAGAGCGCACCGGGGAGCTGTTTTTT
TRBJ1-1 | . | TRBV5-4 | few | CASSLDRSSWGNTEAFF | TGTGCCAGCAGCTTGGACAGGTCTTCTTGGGGGAACACTGAAGCTTTCTTT
TRBJ2-7 | . | TRBV28 | many | CASSPGAGSTNFYEQYF | TGTGCCAGCAGTCCAGGGGCGGGATCAACCAATTTCTACGAGCAGTACTTC
TRBJ2-5 | TRBD2 | TRBV20-1 | . | CSARDRGLAGGLGETQYF | TGCAGTGCTAGAGATCGAGGACTAGCGGGGGGGCTGGGAGAGACCCAGTACTTC
TRBJ2-5 | . | TRBV4-3 | . | CASSPGVTKTQYF | TGCGCCAGCAGCCCAGGGGTTACAAAGACCCAGTACTTC